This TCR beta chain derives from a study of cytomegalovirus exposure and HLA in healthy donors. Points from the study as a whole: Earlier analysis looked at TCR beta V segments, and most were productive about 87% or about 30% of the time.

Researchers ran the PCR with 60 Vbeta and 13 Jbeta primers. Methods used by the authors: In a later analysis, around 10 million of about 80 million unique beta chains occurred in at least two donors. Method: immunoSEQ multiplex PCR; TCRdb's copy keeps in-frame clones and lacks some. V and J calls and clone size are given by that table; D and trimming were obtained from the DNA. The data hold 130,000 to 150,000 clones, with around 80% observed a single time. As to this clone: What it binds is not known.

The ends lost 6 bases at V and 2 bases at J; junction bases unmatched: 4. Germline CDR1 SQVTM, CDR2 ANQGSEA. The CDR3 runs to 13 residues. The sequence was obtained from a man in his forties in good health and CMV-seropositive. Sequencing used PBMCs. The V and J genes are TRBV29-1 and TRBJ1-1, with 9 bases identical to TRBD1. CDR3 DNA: TGCAGCGTCGGGACAGGGAGAAACACTGAAGCTTTCTTT. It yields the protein CSVGTGRNTEAFF.